This TCR beta chain was documented in a study of T cells in Graves' hyperthyroidism and ophthalmopathy. Study-wide results and limits: Blood shared most expanded thyroid clonotypes above 0.001. Prediction of ophthalmopathy progression came a median around 6 months pre-onset.

In this sample, this clonotype turned up many times. Its antigen is unidentified. TCR beta CDR3 sequences were amplified from RNA transcripts. The HTBI set primed first-round TCR CDR3 RT-PCR. TCRdb called the multiplex PCR reads again in MiXCR, with one record for every CDR3 protein. The sample lists fewer than 700,000 distinct CDR3 sequences; 15% to 20% were seen once. The sequence came from a woman under 40 with Graves' hyperthyroidism. The material sequenced was blood.

CDR3 coding DNA: TGTGCCAGCAGTGAAAACGGCTTCAATCAGCCCCAGCATTTT. Translated, it gives CASSENGFNQPQHF. The rearrangement uses TRBV2 and TRBJ1-5; D is undetermined. V lost 2 bases and J 3 bases, leaving 8 bases between the germline ends. The CDR3 length is 14 residues. Germline loops: CDR1 SNHLY, CDR2 FYNNEI.